By share of the sample, the clone carrying this T cell receptor (beta chain) is medium-sized. This sample stems from a study of blood T cell repertoires in COVID-19. Study details: The analysed material was cDNA or gDNA that came from T cells, B-cell-depleted T cells, or PBMCs.

The data were produced by immunoSEQ multiplex PCR, yet TCRdb's version contains in-frame clones alone and is incomplete. The sample carries approximately 100,000 clones, around 87% recorded once. The V and J ends lost 4 bases and 0 bases, in that order; junction bases with no gene match: 8. There are 16 residues in the CDR3. Germline V gene sequence: CDR1 SGHDT, CDR2 YYEEEE. This receptor was identified in a woman younger than 45 with acute or convalescent COVID-19. The sample was peripheral blood. This chain uses TRBV5-6 with TRBJ2-3, with TRBD2 matching over 7 bases. The CDR3 sequence is CASSPYDGGSTDTQYF. CDR3 sequence (DNA): TGTGCCAGCAGCCCCTATGACGGGGGGAGCACAGATACGCAGTATTTT.